This entry lists 23 T cell receptor beta chains sequenced from one sample in a study of T cell responses to AZD1222 COVID-19 vaccine. TCRdb's table, derived via immunoSEQ multiplex PCR, lists solely in-frame clones and lacks some. This table holds 250,000 to 300,000 clones, around 93% found once. The input for sequencing was peripheral blood, taken 28 days after the second AZD1222 dose. Receptors originate from an adult who received the AZD1222 COVID-19 vaccine.

The V and J genes are TRBV19 and TRBJ2-1; 8 positions match TRBD2. The CDR3 is 19 residues long. Germline V gene sequence: CDR1 LNHDA, CDR2 SQIVND (reference sequence). V was clipped by 0 bases and J by 6 bases; unmatched bases: 16. CDR3 amino acids: CASSIDHGRREVEGNEQFF. DNA for the CDR3: TGTGCCAGTAGTATAGATCACGGCAGGCGGGAGGTCGAGGGCAATGAGCAGTTCTTC.

This chain joins TRBV5-1 and TRBJ1-1; maybe TRBD1 (5 bases). Germline CDR1 and CDR2: SGHRS and YFSETQ. The CDR3 covers 14 residues. Trimming pared 5 bases from V and 9 bases from J, leaving 20 bases between. The CDR3 loop reads CASRGVQGGAKAFF. Written as DNA, the CDR3 is TGCGCCAGCAGGGGGGTGCAGGGAGGGGCGAAAGCTTTCTTT.

The J gene is TRBJ2-2, the V gene TRBV2, with D perhaps TRBD1 (5 bases). The CDR3 loop spans 12 amino acids. CDR1 and CDR2 (germline): SNHLY, FYNNEI. The ends were cut back, 5 bases at V and 5 bases at J, with 6 bases in the middle. CDR3 protein: CASSRGTGELFF. DNA for the CDR3: TGTGCCAGCAGTAGGGGTACCGGGGAGCTGTTTTTT.

This clone appeared once. This sequence joins TRBV3-1 (or the pseudogene TRBV3-2) and TRBJ1-6, with TRBD1 matching 11 bases. With 1 base clipped from V and 12 bases from J, the junction kept 2 bases outside the gene matches. Germline-derived CDR1 and CDR2 are LGHDT and YNNKEL (reference sequence). The CDR3 extends over 14 amino acids. The CDR3 loop reads CASSQGTGGGPLHF. CDR3 sequence (DNA): TGTGCCAGCAGCCAAGGGACAGGGGGCGGACCCCTCCACTTT.

V usage is TRBV27 and J usage is TRBJ2-1, with TRBD2 as a possible D gene (6 bases). Germline assignment: CDR1 MNHEY and CDR2 SMNVEV (reference sequence). V was clipped by 6 bases and J by 0 bases, with 9 bases between them. The length of the CDR3 is 14 residues. CDR3 loop: CASREGSSYNEQFF. The CDR3 bases are TGTGCCAGCAGGGAGGGGAGCTCCTACAATGAGCAGTTCTTC.

V usage is TRBV7-2 and J usage is TRBJ2-3, with D maybe TRBD2 (6 bases). The CDR3 totals 17 residues. Between the trimmed V and J ends, which lost 4 bases and 0 bases, there was a span of 17 bases. Germline CDR1 and CDR2: SGHTA and FQGNSA. As DNA, the CDR3 is TGTGCCAGCAGCTGGACACCGGGACTTTCTAGCACAGATACGCAGTATTTT. As protein: CASSWTPGLSSTDTQYF.

The V call is TRBV18, the J call TRBJ2-1, with a weak D call TRBD2 (6 bases). V gave up 6 bases and J gave up 5 bases, with 17 bases separating them. There are 15 residues in the CDR3. Germline-derived CDR1 and CDR2 are KGHSH and LQKENI. The CDR3 is CASSSIRASDNEQFF. CDR3 coding DNA: TGTGCCAGCTCCTCGATTCGGGCTAGCGACAATGAGCAGTTCTTC.

The rearrangement joins TRBV20-1 to TRBJ1-5; D unresolved. V dropped 3 bases and J dropped 4 bases, with 7 bases sitting between them. The CDR3 sequence is 12 residues long. Germline CDR1 DFQATT, CDR2 SNEGSKA (reference sequence). In nucleotides, the CDR3 is TGCAGTGCTAGTTGGGAGAATCAGCCCCAGCATTTT. Translated, it gives CSASWENQPQHF.

The rearrangement joins TRBV27 to TRBJ1-6; the D is unclear. The CDR3 length is 14 residues. Germline V gene data show CDR1 as MNHEY and CDR2 as SMNVEV (reference sequence). Between the trimmed V and J ends, which lost 7 bases and 0 bases, there was a span of 7 bases. The DNA for the CDR3 is TGTGCCAGCAAGGAGAGCTCCTATAATTCACCCCTCCACTTT. Its translation is CASKESSYNSPLHF.

The chain combines TRBV4-3 with TRBJ1-2, with D possibly TRBD1 on 6 matching bases. Trimming shortened V by 0 bases and J by 0 bases, and 8 bases separated the two germline ends. CDR3 size: 15 residues. Germline V gene lookup returns CDR1 LGHNA and CDR2 YSLEER. The CDR3 DNA reads as TGCGCCAGCAGCCAAGACCCAGGGGCTAACTATGGCTACACCTTC. Amino acids: CASSQDPGANYGYTF.

The V and J genes are TRBV5-1 and TRBJ1-2; D might be TRBD1 (6 bases). The CDR3 is 14 residues long. Per the germline V gene, CDR1 is SGHRS and CDR2 is YFSETQ. V lost 0 bases, J lost 6 bases, and 12 bases lay in between. The CDR3 here is CASSLGTPGDGYTF. The CDR3 DNA reads as TGCGCCAGCAGCTTGGGTACCCCAGGGGATGGCTACACCTTC.

The rearrangement uses TRBV5-7 and TRBJ2-7; 12 nucleotides align to TRBD2. TRBV5-7 falls under the ORF class, with uncertain function. The CDR3 runs 17 residues. V dropped 4 bases and J dropped 3; count of bases not matched to a gene: 11. Written as DNA, the CDR3 is TGTGCCAGCAGCCTGACCGGGACTAGCGGGCTTGTCTACGAGCAGTACTTC. It codes for CASSLTGTSGLVYEQYF.

The V gene is TRBV11-2, the J gene TRBJ2-1, with TRBD2 matching 9 bases. The J segment lost 3 bases and the V segment lost 5 bases, leaving 8 bases of the junction unmatched. The CDR3 sequence is 16 residues long. In germline, CDR1 is SGHAT, CDR2 FQNNGV. The CDR3 DNA sequence: TGTGCCAGCAGCCTAATAGCGGGGGCAAACTACAATGAGCAGTTCTTC. Protein: CASSLIAGANYNEQFF.

J is TRBJ1-2 and V is TRBV10-3; tentative D call: TRBD1 (6 bases). This CDR3 is built from 15 residues. Trimming pared 5 bases from V and 6 bases from J, leaving 19 bases between. The germline V gene has CDR1 ENHRY and CDR2 SYGVKD. CDR3 region: CAISLQGGSLNGYTF. CDR3 sequence (DNA): TGTGCCATCAGTTTACAGGGTGGGAGTTTGAATGGCTACACCTTC.

The chain links TRBV10-2 to TRBJ2-1, with D uncertain. In germline, CDR1 is WSHSY, CDR2 SAAADI. CDR3 length equals 13 residues. V was cut by 6 bases and J by 3 bases, with 9 bases left in between. CDR3 sequence (DNA): TGCGCCAGCAGCCGATTTTACTACAATGAGCAGTTCTTC. Residues: CASSRFYYNEQFF.

This clone was seen only once. The J gene is TRBJ2-7, the V gene TRBV7-9; 12 positions match TRBD2. The CDR3 runs to 15 residues. Germline loops: CDR1 SEHNR, CDR2 FQNEAQ (reference sequence). Losses at the gene ends were 2 bases for V and 7 bases for J; bases not matched to a gene: 6. As DNA, the CDR3 is TGTGCCAGCAGCTTACCTAGCGGGAGGGCGGGGGAGCAGTACTTC. It encodes CASSLPSGRAGEQYF.

The V gene is TRBV6-5, the J gene TRBJ1-2, with D possibly being TRBD1 (5 bases). This CDR3 region has 13 residues. V lost 6 bases, J lost 3 bases, and 11 bases lay in between. Germline V gene sequence: CDR1 MNHEY, CDR2 SVGAGI. This CDR3 reads CASRTSGDYGYTF. The CDR3 nucleotides read TGTGCCAGCAGGACCTCGGGGGACTATGGCTACACCTTC.

The chain joins TRBV5-4 to TRBJ1-2; TRBD1 aligns across 9 bases. The CDR3 length is 16 residues. Germline V lookup: CDR1 SGHNT, CDR2 YYREEE (reference sequence). The ends lost 4 bases at V and 4 bases at J; junction bases unmatched: 11. CDR3 amino acids: CASSTARDRVSYGYTF. For the CDR3, the DNA is TGTGCCAGCAGCACCGCCCGGGACAGGGTGTCCTATGGCTACACCTTC.

The gene calls are TRBV5-1 and TRBJ2-1, with TRBD1 matching 9 bases. CDR3 size: 15 residues. V shed 4 bases, J shed 7 bases, and the junction held 9 bases outside the gene matches. CDR1 is SGHRS and CDR2 is YFSETQ in the germline V gene. CDR3 region: CASSGWGQGRNEQFF. The CDR3 nucleotides read TGCGCCAGCAGCGGGTGGGGACAGGGAAGAAATGAGCAGTTCTTC.

This chain uses TRBV25-1 with TRBJ1-1; 7 nucleotides match TRBD1. Germline V CDR1 and CDR2: MGHDK, SYGVNS. The ends lost 8 bases at V and 4 bases at J; junction bases unmatched: 4. This CDR3 is built from 12 residues. CDR3 nucleotide sequence: TGTGCCAGCGATACAGGGGCCACTGAAGCTTTCTTT. Encoded protein: CASDTGATEAFF.

The rearrangement joins TRBV27 to TRBJ1-1; D may be TRBD1 (5 bases). V lost 5 bases, J lost 5 bases, and 15 bases lay in between. This CDR3 has 14 residues. Germline lookup yields CDR1 MNHEY and CDR2 SMNVEV (reference sequence). CDR3 sequence reads: CASSRGHPITEAFF. As DNA, the CDR3 is TGTGCCAGCAGTAGAGGACATCCGATTACTGAAGCTTTCTTT.

V usage is TRBV2 and J usage is TRBJ1-2; TRBD1 agrees at 8 bases. The CDR3 has 13 amino acids. Losses at the gene ends were 3 bases for V and 4 bases for J; bases not matched to a gene: 1. The germline V gene has CDR1 SNHLY and CDR2 FYNNEI. The CDR3 is CASSDRGPYGYTF. The CDR3 bases are TGTGCCAGCAGTGACAGGGGGCCCTATGGCTACACCTTC.

The chain joins TRBV7-2 to TRBJ2-4; no clear D. The CDR3 contains 12 residues. Germline CDR1 and CDR2: SGHTA and FQGNSA. V lost 5 bases, J lost 8 bases, and 10 bases lay in between. This chain's CDR3 is CASSPGVDIQYF. The CDR3 DNA sequence: TGTGCCAGCAGCCCTGGGGTGGACATTCAGTACTTC. Filled out from reference TRBV7-2 and TRBJ2-4, the complete variable domain reads GAGVSQSPSNKVTEKGKDVELRCDPISGHTALYWYRQSLGQGLEFLIYFQGNSAPDKSGLPSDRFSAERTGGSVSTLTIQRTQQEDSAVYLCASSPGVDIQYFGAGTRLSVL.